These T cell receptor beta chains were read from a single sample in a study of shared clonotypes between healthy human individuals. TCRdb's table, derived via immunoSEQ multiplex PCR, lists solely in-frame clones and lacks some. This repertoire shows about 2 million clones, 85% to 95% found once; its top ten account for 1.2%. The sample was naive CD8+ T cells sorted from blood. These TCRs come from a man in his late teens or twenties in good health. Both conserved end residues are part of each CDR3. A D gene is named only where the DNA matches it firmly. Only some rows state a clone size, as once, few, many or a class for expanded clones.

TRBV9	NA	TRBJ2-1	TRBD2	TGTGCCAGCAGCCCCCCCGCGGGAGTTGAAAATGAGCAGTTCTTC	CASSPPAGVENEQFF
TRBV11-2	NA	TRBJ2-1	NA	TGTGCCAGCAACTCTCCCTGGGACCTCAACAATGAGCAGTTCTTC	CASNSPWDLNNEQFF
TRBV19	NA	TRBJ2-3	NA	TGTGCCAGTAGTCTCAATAGGGCGGCAGATACGCAGTATTTT	CASSLNRAADTQYF
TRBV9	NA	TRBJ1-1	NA	TGTGCCAGCAGTGGAGGCGGCGGCACTGAAGCTTTCTTT	CASSGGGGTEAFF
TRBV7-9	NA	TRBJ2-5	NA	TGTGCCAGCAGCGGGAGACAGACCCAAGAGACCCAGTACTTC	CASSGRQTQETQYF
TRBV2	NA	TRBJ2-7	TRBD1	TGTGCCAGCAGCGCGGACAGGGAACCCTACGAGCAGTACTTC	CASSADREPYEQYF
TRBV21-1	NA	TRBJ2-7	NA	TGTGCCAGCAGGAGTCGACAGGGTCGGACCTACGAGCAGTACTTC	CASRSRQGRTYEQYF
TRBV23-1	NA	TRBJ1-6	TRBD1	TGCGCCAGCCGCGGGGGACAGACGACCTATTCACCCCTCCACTTT	CASRGGQTTYSPLHF
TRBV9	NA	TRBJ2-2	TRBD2	TGTGCCAGCGGACTAGCGGGGCTTGGCGGGGAGCTGTTTTTT	CASGLAGLGGELFF
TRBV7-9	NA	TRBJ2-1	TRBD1	TGTGCCAGCGAGGGACAGGGTCCTAATGAGCAGTTCTTC	CASEGQGPNEQFF
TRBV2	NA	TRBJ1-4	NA	TGTGCCACGGCTCGGGGGCTGGCTAATGAAAAACTGTTTTTT	CATARGLANEKLFF
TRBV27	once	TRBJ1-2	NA	TGTGCCAGCAGTTTGGCCGGCTACTATGGCTACACCTTC	CASSLAGYYGYTF
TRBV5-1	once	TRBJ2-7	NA	TGCGCCAGCTCTATCCCCCCTAGTCTCGAGCAGTACTTC	CASSIPPSLEQYF
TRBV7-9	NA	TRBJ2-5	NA	TGTGCCAGCAGCTTATATGGGGGATTGGAGACCCAGTACTTC	CASSLYGGLETQYF
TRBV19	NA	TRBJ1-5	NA	TGTGCCAGTAGTATCCGGAGTGGTGATCAGCCCCAGCATTTT	CASSIRSGDQPQHF
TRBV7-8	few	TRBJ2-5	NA	TGTGCCAGCAGCTTAAACAAACAAGAGACCCAGTACTTC	CASSLNKQETQYF
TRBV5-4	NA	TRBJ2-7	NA	TGTGCCAGCAGCCCCGGGACCCAACCTAGGCAGTACTTC	CASSPGTQPRQYF
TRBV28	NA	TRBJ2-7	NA	TGTGCCAGCAGCGCCGGTGGCGACTACGAGCAGTACTTC	CASSAGGDYEQYF
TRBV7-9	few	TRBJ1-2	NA	TGTGCCAGCAGCCACGGGGAGCTCTATGGCTACACCTTC	CASSHGELYGYTF
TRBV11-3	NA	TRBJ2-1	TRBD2	TGTGCCAGCAGCTTAGGCCGGACTAGCGGGAATGAGCAGTTCTTC	CASSLGRTSGNEQFF
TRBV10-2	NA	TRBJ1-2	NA	TGCGCCAGCAGTTCGGGGGGCCAGGTCTATGGCTACACCTTC	CASSSGGQVYGYTF
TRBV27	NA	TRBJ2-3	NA	TGTGCCAGTCGTATTTTATTTGGCACAGATACGCAGTATTTT	CASRILFGTDTQYF
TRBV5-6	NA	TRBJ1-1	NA	TGTGCCAGCAGCTTGAGCCTAACAGAGACAGTCACTGAAGCTTTCTTT	CASSLSLTETVTEAFF
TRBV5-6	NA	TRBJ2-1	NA	TGTGCCAGCAGCTTCATAACGGATGAGCAGTTCTTC	CASSFITDEQFF
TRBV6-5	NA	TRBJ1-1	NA	TGTGCCAGCAAGGGCTGGAACACTGAAGCTTTCTTT	CASKGWNTEAFF
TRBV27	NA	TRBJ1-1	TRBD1	TGTGCCAGCAGTTCCCCGGACAGGTTGAACACTGAAGCTTTCTTT	CASSSPDRLNTEAFF
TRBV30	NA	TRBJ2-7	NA	TGTGCCTGGACAGGGGGGACCTACGAGCAGTACTTC	CAWTGGTYEQYF
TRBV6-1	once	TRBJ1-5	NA	TGTGCCAGCAGAGAGGTAGAAGGGAGCAATCAGCCCCAGCATTTT	CASREVEGSNQPQHF
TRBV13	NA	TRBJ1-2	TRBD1	TGTGCCAGCAGCCCCAAAGACAGGGAGGTTTATGGCTACACCTTC	CASSPKDREVYGYTF
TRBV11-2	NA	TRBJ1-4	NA	TGTGCCAGCAGCTGGGGGGCCCTAACTAATGAAAAACTGTTTTTT	CASSWGALTNEKLFF
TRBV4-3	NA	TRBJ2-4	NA	TGCGCCAGCAGCCAAGATAGAGATGCCAAAAACATTCAGTACTTC	CASSQDRDAKNIQYF
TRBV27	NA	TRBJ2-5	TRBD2	TGTGCCAGCAGTTTACAACCCCCCCTAGCGGAGACGAAGGGTGGACAAGAGACCCAGTACTTC	CASSLQPPLAETKGGQETQYF
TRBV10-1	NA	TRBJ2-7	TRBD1	TGCGCCAGCAGCCCGGGACAGCTTTACGAGCAGTACTTC	CASSPGQLYEQYF
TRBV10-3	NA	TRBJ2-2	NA	TGTGCCAACCGGCCGGGGGATAACACCGGGGAGCTGTTTTTT	CANRPGDNTGELFF
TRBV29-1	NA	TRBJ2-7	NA	TGCAGCGTTGAACAGGGATTCGACTTAAGCTACGAGCAGTACTTC	CSVEQGFDLSYEQYF
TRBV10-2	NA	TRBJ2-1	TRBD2	TGCGCCAGCATCGTTGGAGGGACTAGCAATGAGCAGTTCTTC	CASIVGGTSNEQFF
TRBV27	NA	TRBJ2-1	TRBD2	TGTGCCAGCGAGTTGGAGAGCGGGAGACCGGACAATGAGCAGTTCTTC	CASELESGRPDNEQFF
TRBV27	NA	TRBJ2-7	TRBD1	TGTGCCAGCAGTGTAACAGGGGGCCGGCTCTACGAGCAGTACTTC	CASSVTGGRLYEQYF
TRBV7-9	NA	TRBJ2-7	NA	TGTGCCAGCAGCTTAGCACTTGAGGGCGAGCAGTACTTC	CASSLALEGEQYF
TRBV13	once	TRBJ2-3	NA	TGTGCCTGGGGGAAAGATACGCAGTATTTT	CAWGKDTQYF
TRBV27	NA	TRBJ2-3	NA	TGTGCCAGCAGTCAGATAAGGCGGGATACGCAGTATTTT	CASSQIRRDTQYF
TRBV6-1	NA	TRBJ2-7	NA	TGTGCCAGCAGTGAGGGTAGGTGGGACACCTACGAGCAGTACTTC	CASSEGRWDTYEQYF
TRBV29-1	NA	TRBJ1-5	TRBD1	TGCAGCGTTGGGCCGGACAGGGAGTACAATCAGCCCCAGCATTTT	CSVGPDREYNQPQHF
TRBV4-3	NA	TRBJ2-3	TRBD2	TGCGCCAGCAGCCAAGAGCGGGGGACTAGCACAGATACGCAGTATTTT	CASSQERGTSTDTQYF
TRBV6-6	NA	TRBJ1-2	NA	TGTGCCAGCAGTTACGGGGGAGTGGATGGCTACACCTTC	CASSYGGVDGYTF
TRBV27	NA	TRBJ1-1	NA	TGTGCCAGCAGTTTTGGACCATTCCACACTGAAGCTTTCTTT	CASSFGPFHTEAFF
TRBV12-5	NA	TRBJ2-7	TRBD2	TGTGCTAGTGGTTTGCCTACTAGCGGCGTGTACGAGCAGTACTTC	CASGLPTSGVYEQYF
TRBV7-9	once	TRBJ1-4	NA	TGTGCCAGCAGCTTATCAGAGCCGGGCGATGAAAAACTGTTTTTT	CASSLSEPGDEKLFF
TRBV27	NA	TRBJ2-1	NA	TGTGCCAGCAGTCCCGGCCCAGGGTCCTACAATGAGCAGTTCTTC	CASSPGPGSYNEQFF
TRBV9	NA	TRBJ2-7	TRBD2	TGTGCCAGCAGCGACGCACTAGCGGGGGATAAGTACTTC	CASSDALAGDKYF
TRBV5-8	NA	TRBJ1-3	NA	TGTGCCAGCAGCTTGGGAATTTACAGATACTCTGGAAACACCATATATTTT	CASSLGIYRYSGNTIYF